Presented here are 24 T cell receptor beta chains from one specimen sequenced in a study of lymphopenia after photon versus proton radiotherapy. Clones were read by immunoSEQ multiplex PCR, and TCRdb kept only the in-frame ones, dropping some. This table holds 75,000 or so clones, around 83% found once. Material: peripheral blood, obtained from a patient treated with proton-based radiotherapy. The receptors were sampled from a man aged 60 to 69 with pancreatic cancer.

The rearrangement joins TRBV5-1 to TRBJ1-4, with no clear D. CDR1 SGHRS and CDR2 YFSETQ come from the germline V gene. Trimming shortened V by 1 base and J by 5 bases, and 6 bases separated the two germline ends. This CDR3 has 13 residues. CDR3 amino acids: CASSLRANEKLFF. The CDR3, as DNA: TGCGCCAGCAGCTTGCGAGCGAATGAAAAACTGTTTTTT.

The chain links TRBV4-2 to TRBJ2-1; D ambiguous. The CDR3 consists of 17 residues. CDR1 is LGHNA, CDR2 YNFKEQ, per germline. Trimming cost V 0 bases and J 7 bases, with 19 bases left between them. CDR3 sequence: CASSQEVRVLGINEQFF. In DNA form, the CDR3 reads TGTGCCAGCAGCCAAGAGGTTCGCGTTTTGGGGATTAATGAGCAGTTCTTC.

The chain has TRBV19 and TRBJ2-1; 13 nucleotides agree with TRBD2. J lost 6 bases, V lost 0 bases, and 14 bases had no gene match. Germline V gene data show CDR1 as LNHDA and CDR2 as SQIVND (reference sequence). The CDR3 runs to 20 residues. The CDR3 reads CASSIDLAGTSGKYGNEQFF. The CDR3 bases are TGTGCCAGTAGTATAGACCTCGCCGGGACTAGCGGGAAGTATGGCAATGAGCAGTTCTTC.

The count of this clone is one. V usage is TRBV7-2 and J usage is TRBJ2-3; unclear D gene. This CDR3 spans 16 amino acids. Germline values: CDR1 SGHTA, CDR2 FQGNSA. Trimming took 5 bases from V and 2 from J, leaving 17 bases between them. Here the CDR3 DNA reads TGTGCCAGCAGCCTCCTGGGTGGGTCGTCCACAGATACGCAGTATTTT. This sequence encodes CASSLLGGSSTDTQYF.

V and J are TRBV19 and TRBJ1-4, with D hard to call. Trimming took 6 bases from V and 6 from J, leaving 8 bases between them. Germline assignment: CDR1 LNHDA and CDR2 SQIVND (reference sequence). The CDR3 loop spans 12 amino acids. CDR3 coding DNA: TGTGCCAGTAGCCCACCCTATGAAAAACTGTTTTTT. This sequence encodes CASSPPYEKLFF.

The sample holds one count of this clone. This chain links TRBV18 with TRBJ1-3, with D possibly TRBD1 on 5 matching bases. Germline loops: CDR1 KGHSH, CDR2 LQKENI. V lost 2 bases and J lost 3, with 8 bases in between. This CDR3 comprises 14 residues. In DNA form, the CDR3 reads TGTGCCAGCTCACCAGCCGGGGGTGGAAACACCATATATTTT. It is translated as CASSPAGGGNTIYF.

CDR3 nucleotide sequence: TGTGCCAGCAGTTTATCCAGACTAGCCCGGATTGACGAGCAGTACTTC. Protein sequence: CASSLSRLARIDEQYF. This chain connects TRBV27 to TRBJ2-7, with 7 bases aligning to TRBD2. The CDR3 is 16 residues long. The V gene end was trimmed by 0 bases and the J gene end by 5 bases; junction bases not matched to a gene: 10. Per germline, CDR1 MNHEY and CDR2 SMNVEV (reference sequence).

The chain recombines TRBV6-5 with TRBJ2-1; 11 positions agree with TRBD2. Germline-derived CDR1 and CDR2 are MNHEY and SVGAGI. Trimming took 2 bases from V and 4 from J; bases not matched to a gene: 4. This CDR3 is built from 16 residues. The CDR3 sequence: CASSYMTSGVYNEQFF. CDR3 DNA sequence: TGTGCCAGCAGTTACATGACTAGCGGGGTATACAATGAGCAGTTCTTC.

The chain has TRBV5-6 and TRBJ2-7; the D call may be TRBD1 or TRBD2 (5 bases each). In germline, CDR1 is SGHDT, CDR2 YYEEEE. V lost 3 bases to trimming and J lost 5 bases, with 12 bases between them. This CDR3 region has 13 residues. The CDR3 DNA reads as TGTGCCAGCAGCTCGGGGCCCCGGCACGAGCAGTACTTC. Translated: CASSSGPRHEQYF.

The CDR3 DNA reads as TGTGCCAGCAGTTACACGTTGACCGGGGAGCTGTTTTTT. Its protein is CASSYTLTGELFF. This rearrangement joins TRBV6-5 to TRBJ2-2; D is undetermined. The V and J ends lost 2 bases and 5 bases respectively, with 6 bases between them. The germline CDR1 and CDR2 sequences are MNHEY and SVGAGI. The CDR3 has 13 residues.

This chain connects TRBV10-2 to TRBJ2-7, with 7 bases aligning to TRBD2. With 3 bases clipped from V and 0 bases from J, the junction kept 17 bases outside the gene matches. CDR3 size: 19 residues. CDR1 is WSHSY and CDR2 is SAAADI in the germline V gene. The CDR3 reads CASSDILGGLDASSYEQYF. The CDR3 bases are TGCGCCAGCAGTGACATCCTGGGGGGGTTAGACGCGAGCTCCTACGAGCAGTACTTC.

This chain joins TRBV7-2 and TRBJ2-3, with no clear D. Germline assignment: CDR1 SGHTA and CDR2 FQGNSA. This CDR3 has 11 residues. Deletions cut 5 bases from V and 6 bases from J, with 6 bases between. This CDR3 is CASSPQDTQYF. Here the CDR3 DNA reads TGTGCCAGCAGCCCCCAGGATACGCAGTATTTT.

The rearrangement uses TRBV6-7 and TRBJ1-3; 7 nucleotides match TRBD1. TRBV6-7 is an open reading frame whose function is uncertain. This CDR3 is 18 amino acids long. The junction had 13 bases not matched to a gene; V was cut back by 5 bases and J by 0 bases. In nucleotides, the CDR3 is TGTGCCAGCAGTCCCCGGGACAGCAAGGAGAGCTCTGGAAACACCATATATTTT. It is translated as CASSPRDSKESSGNTIYF.

The rearrangement joins TRBV29-1 to TRBJ2-7; possibly TRBD1 for D (5 bases). Germline assignment: CDR1 SQVTM and CDR2 ANQGSEA. Trimming took 8 bases from V and 2 from J, leaving 13 bases between them. The CDR3 spans 12 residues. As DNA, the CDR3 is TGCAGCCCTCCAGGGTCTCCCTACGAGCAGTACTTC. Its protein is CSPPGSPYEQYF.

Comment on this clone: The same CDR3 arises from other DNA sequences in this sample as well. The chain uses TRBV7-6 and TRBJ2-2; D is ambiguous. Looked up from germline, CDR1 is SGHVS and CDR2 is FNYEAQ. The CDR3 contains 15 residues. V gave up 1 base and J gave up 2 bases, with 8 bases separating them. The CDR3 loop is CASSLGVANTGELFF. DNA of the CDR3: TGTGCCAGCAGCTTAGGGGTAGCCAACACCGGGGAGCTGTTTTTT.

V usage is TRBV6-4 and J usage is TRBJ1-1, with a possible D match to TRBD1 (6 bases). This CDR3 is built from 15 residues. V was cut by 3 bases and J by 1 base, with 12 bases left in between. CDR1 and CDR2 (germline): MRHNA, SNTAGT. The CDR3 DNA reads as TGTGCCAGCAGTGAACAGGGCCTGGGGAACACTGAAGCTTTCTTT. Translation gives CASSEQGLGNTEAFF.

The rearrangement links TRBV10-3 to TRBJ2-7; D gene ambiguous. The CDR3 spans 13 residues. CDR1 and CDR2 from the germline V gene are ENHRY and SYGVKD. V was clipped by 6 bases and J by 3 bases, with 12 bases between them. Here the CDR3 reads CAIRGDFGYEQYF. DNA for the CDR3: TGTGCCATCAGGGGTGACTTCGGCTACGAGCAGTACTTC.

This clone is a singleton in its sample. The J gene is TRBJ2-3, the V gene TRBV4-1; the match to TRBD2 covers 10 bases. The CDR3 loop spans 16 amino acids. Germline CDR1 and CDR2: MGHRA and YSYEKL. The J segment lost 4 bases and the V segment lost 0 bases, leaving 4 bases of the junction unmatched. CDR3 loop: CASSQELAGVPDTQYF. The CDR3 region has the DNA TGCGCCAGCAGCCAAGAGCTAGCGGGAGTACCAGATACGCAGTATTTT.

The chain couples TRBV28 to TRBJ1-4; 7 bases fit TRBD1. Germline values: CDR1 MDHEN, CDR2 SYDVKM. With V trimmed by 7 bases and J by 3 bases, 11 bases remained unmatched. The CDR3 length is 16 residues. CDR3 region: CASIGRGRRANEKLFF. The CDR3 bases are TGTGCCAGCATAGGAAGGGGGCGGAGGGCTAATGAAAAACTGTTTTTT.

The gene calls are TRBV19 and TRBJ1-5, with D possibly matching TRBD1 (6 bases). Trimming removed 10 bases at V and 7 bases at J, with 20 bases between. Germline values: CDR1 LNHDA, CDR2 SQIVND (reference sequence). There are 14 residues in the CDR3. CDR3 loop: CATQQGNGIQPQHF. The DNA of the CDR3 is TGTGCCACCCAACAGGGCAACGGGATCCAGCCCCAGCATTTT. Full variable domain (outside the CDR3, taken from reference TRBV19 and TRBJ1-5): DGGITQSPKYLFRKEGQNVTLSCEQNLNHDAMYWYRQDPGQGLRLIYYSQIVNDFQKGDIAEGYSVSREKKESFPLTVTSAQKNPTAFYLCATQQGNGIQPQHFGDGTRLSIL.

This chain uses TRBV19 with TRBJ1-2, with D perhaps matching TRBD1 (6 bases). CDR3 length: 16 residues. CDR1 LNHDA and CDR2 SQIVND come from the germline V gene (reference sequence). The ends were cut back, 7 bases at V and 1 base at J, with 19 bases in the middle. This CDR3 is CASTQPGTNFNYGYTF. DNA of the CDR3: TGTGCCAGTACCCAGCCCGGGACAAATTTTAACTATGGCTACACCTTC.

V and J are TRBV29-1 and TRBJ1-3; D might be TRBD1 (5 bases). V was cut by 3 bases and J by 0 bases, with 12 bases left in between. This CDR3 comprises 15 residues. CDR1 is SQVTM and CDR2 is ANQGSEA in the germline V gene. The chain's CDR3 is CSVDQAGLSGNTIYF. The CDR3 DNA reads TGCAGCGTTGACCAAGCAGGGCTCTCTGGAAACACCATATATTTT.

The V call is TRBV18, the J call TRBJ2-3; tentative D call: TRBD1 (5 bases). With 2 bases removed from V and 3 bases from J, the gap between germline ends came to 9 bases. Looked up from germline, CDR1 is KGHSH and CDR2 is LQKENI. This CDR3 is 14 amino acids long. The CDR3 region has the DNA TGTGCCAGCTCACCATCCGCAGGGACAGATACGCAGTATTTT. Translating it yields CASSPSAGTDTQYF.

The V gene is TRBV20-1, the J gene TRBJ2-1; no definite D call. Germline V gene lookup returns CDR1 DFQATT and CDR2 SNEGSKA (reference sequence). The CDR3 totals 11 residues. V dropped 0 bases and J dropped 12 bases, with 9 bases sitting between them. This CDR3 is CSARDGLGQFF. Written as DNA, the CDR3 is TGCAGTGCTAGAGACGGGTTGGGGCAGTTCTTC.